The 18 T cell receptor beta chains presented below share a single source sample, sequenced in a study of blood T cell repertoires in COVID-19. Generated by immunoSEQ multiplex PCR, the TCRdb table keeps only in-frame clones and is missing some. The data contain tens of thousands of clones, roughly 92% of them singletons. The material sequenced was peripheral blood. All receptors derive from a man aged 50 to 60 with COVID-19, enrolled during active disease.

This chain connects TRBV7-9 to TRBJ2-1; 9 positions agree with TRBD2. The CDR3 spans 16 residues. The ends lost 5 bases at V and 6 bases at J; junction bases unmatched: 11. Per the germline V gene, CDR1 is SEHNR and CDR2 is FQNEAQ (reference sequence). CDR3 DNA: TGTGCCAGCAGCGAAAGAGTAGCGGGAGAGGCCAATGAGCAGTTCTTC. Translating it yields CASSERVAGEANEQFF.

The rearrangement joins TRBV18 to TRBJ1-6, with TRBD1 as a possible D gene (5 bases). This CDR3 contains 13 residues. Trimming removed 3 bases from V and 11 bases from J, with 11 bases in between. The germline CDR1 and CDR2 sequences are KGHSH and LQKENI. CDR3 region: CASSPGGGAPLHF. CDR3 nucleotides: TGTGCCAGCTCACCGGGTGGGGGGGCACCCCTCCACTTT. Supplemented by reference TRBV18 and TRBJ1-6, the full variable domain reads NAGVMQNPRHLVRRRGQEARLRCSPMKGHSHVYWYRQLPEEGLKFMVYLQKENIIDESGMPKERFSAEFPKEGPSILRIQQVVRGDSAAYFCASSPGGGAPLHFGNGTRLTVT.

The chain recombines TRBV19 with TRBJ2-1, with 10 bases matching TRBD2. Trimming cost V 4 bases and J 5 bases; bases outside gene matches: 5. The CDR3 contains 15 residues. Germline V gives CDR1 LNHDA, CDR2 SQIVND (reference sequence). The DNA for the CDR3 is TGTGCCAGTAGTACGCTAGCGGGAGAGGACAATGAGCAGTTCTTC. Translating gives CASSTLAGEDNEQFF.

The chain uses TRBV3-1 (or the pseudogene TRBV3-2) and TRBJ2-1; D may be TRBD2 (5 bases). From germline, CDR1 is LGHDT and CDR2 YNNKEL (reference sequence). Between the trimmed V and J ends, which lost 0 bases and 2 bases, there was a span of 11 bases. The length of the CDR3 is 16 residues. The CDR3 sequence: CASSQDTGNAYNEQFF. The CDR3 DNA is TGTGCCAGCAGCCAAGATACGGGAAACGCCTACAATGAGCAGTTCTTC.

This chain links TRBV5-1 with TRBJ2-2, with 7 bases that match TRBD2. The CDR3 extends over 14 amino acids. Germline V gene data show CDR1 as SGHRS and CDR2 as YFSETQ. V lost 2 bases and J lost 5; bases outside the gene matches: 3. The CDR3 DNA is TGCGCCAGCAGCTTAATCGGGGGGACCGGGGAGCTGTTTTTT. This encodes CASSLIGGTGELFF.

This clone has a handful of counts. CDR3 in DNA: TGTGCCAGCAGTGGACAGCTTATAGATGAGCAGTTCTTC. Translating it yields CASSGQLIDEQFF. The chain uses TRBV2 and TRBJ2-1; TRBD1 might be the D (5 bases). The CDR3 is made up of 13 amino acids. V gave up 4 bases and J gave up 8 bases, with 12 bases separating them. Germline V lookup: CDR1 SNHLY, CDR2 FYNNEI.

The gene calls are TRBV29-1 and TRBJ2-7, with 10 bases fitting TRBD1. CDR3 length: 14 amino acids. Germline V CDR1 and CDR2: SQVTM, ANQGSEA. With V trimmed by 2 bases and J by 5 bases, 6 bases remained unmatched. CDR3 sequence: CSVERSGTGDEQYF. DNA for the CDR3: TGCAGCGTTGAACGGTCCGGGACAGGGGACGAGCAGTACTTC.

The V and J genes are TRBV15 and TRBJ2-7, with 7 bases aligning to TRBD2. The CDR3 totals 14 residues. J lost 4 bases, V lost 0 bases, and 3 bases had no gene match. Germline values: CDR1 LNHNV, CDR2 YYDKDF (reference sequence). Written as DNA, the CDR3 is TGTGCCACCAGCAGAGAGGGCGGGAGTTACGAGCAGTACTTC. Translated, it gives CATSREGGSYEQYF.

The chain combines TRBV11-1 with TRBJ2-7; D is possibly TRBD2 (5 bases). The V and J ends lost 1 base and 7 bases respectively, with 11 bases between them. The CDR3 extends over 13 amino acids. In germline, CDR1 is SGHAT, CDR2 FQDESV (reference sequence). The CDR3 DNA is TGTGCCAGCAGCTTAGGCGTTGAGCGGGAGCAGTACTTC. Encoded protein: CASSLGVEREQYF.

This clone was counted only a few times. V gene TRBV4-2 combines with J gene TRBJ2-7; the D gene is possibly TRBD1 (5 bases). Deletions cut 4 bases from V and 2 bases from J, with 18 bases between. Per germline, CDR1 LGHNA and CDR2 YNFKEQ. This CDR3 contains 16 residues. CDR3 DNA sequence: TGTGCCAGCAGCCCTTCCTCCAGGGAAGATACCTACGAGCAGTACTTC. Its translation is CASSPSSREDTYEQYF.

The CDR3 reads CASSPSVKEAFF. The CDR3 coding sequence is TGTGCCAGCTCGCCCTCAGTTAAAGAAGCTTTCTTT. V usage is TRBV18 and J usage is TRBJ1-1; D gene unclear. CDR1 KGHSH and CDR2 LQKENI come from the germline V gene. This CDR3 has 12 residues. Trimming took off 6 bases at V and 8 bases at J, with 13 bases between the two ends.

This chain connects TRBV5-1 to TRBJ2-1, with 8 bases identical to TRBD1. This CDR3 has 16 amino acids. V lost 0 bases and J lost 4; bases outside the gene matches: 6. Germline loops: CDR1 SGHRS, CDR2 YFSETQ. The CDR3 region is CASSLGTGLWYNEQFF. The DNA for the CDR3 is TGCGCCAGCAGCTTGGGGACAGGGTTATGGTACAATGAGCAGTTCTTC.

This chain connects TRBV18 to TRBJ2-5; D unresolved. Trimming removed 2 bases from V and 3 bases from J, with 4 bases in between. The CDR3 consists of 12 residues. CDR1 and CDR2 (germline): KGHSH, LQKENI. The CDR3 DNA reads TGTGCCAGCTCACCAAATAAAGAGACCCAGTACTTC. Its translation is CASSPNKETQYF.

For the CDR3, the DNA is TGTGCCAGCGTACTAGCGGGAGTAGATACGCAGTATTTT. Amino acid sequence: CASVLAGVDTQYF. The genes are TRBV12-3 or TRBV12-4 and TRBJ2-3; TRBD2 aligns across 11 bases. The trim removed 8 bases at V and 5 bases at J, leaving 3 bases unmatched. The CDR3 is 13 residues long.

The V and J genes are TRBV6-1 and TRBJ1-6; D may be TRBD1 (6 bases). CDR1 and CDR2 (germline): MNHNS, SASEGT. CDR3 length equals 18 residues. The germline V and J ends were trimmed by 2 bases and 3 bases, with 17 bases remaining between them. The CDR3 protein is CASSERDGGAYYNSPLHF. CDR3 bases: TGTGCCAGCAGTGAACGGGACGGGGGGGCCTACTATAATTCACCCCTCCACTTT.

The chain is built from TRBV7-9 and TRBJ1-5; D is perhaps TRBD1 (6 bases). Trimming left V 3 bases short and J 5 bases short, with 8 bases between. The length of the CDR3 is 13 residues. Looked up from germline, CDR1 is SEHNR and CDR2 is FQNEAQ (reference sequence). CDR3 residues: CASSFSGDQPQHF. Written as DNA, the CDR3 is TGTGCCAGCAGCTTTTCAGGGGATCAGCCCCAGCATTTT.

This rearrangement joins TRBV5-1 to TRBJ1-1, with 8 nucleotides matching TRBD1. From germline, CDR1 is SGHRS and CDR2 YFSETQ. The CDR3 spans 14 residues. The junction had 3 bases not matched to a gene; V was cut back by 4 bases and J by 1 base. The CDR3 region has the DNA TGCGCCAGCAGCACGACAGGGGCGAACACTGAAGCTTTCTTT. Translation: CASSTTGANTEAFF.

The V call is TRBV5-4, the J call TRBJ2-5, with TRBD2 matching over 11 bases. The CDR3 consists of 16 residues. Looked up from germline, CDR1 is SGHNT and CDR2 is YYREEE (reference sequence). V lost 4 bases to trimming and J lost 1 base; unmatched junction nucleotides: 6. The CDR3 DNA sequence: TGTGCCAGCAGCATGTTAGCGGGAGGGCCCCAAGAGACCCAGTACTTC. It codes for CASSMLAGGPQETQYF.